These T cell receptor beta chains were read from a single sample in a study of a mutant IDH1 vaccine in newly diagnosed glioma. The table came from immunoSEQ multiplex PCR; TCRdb's copy has only in-frame clones and leaves some out. The sample lists more than 45,000 clones, 85% to 90% seen once, with 4.5% to 6% in the top ten. These receptors lack a known antigen. The starting material was PBMCs, obtained from a glioma patient whose treatment included an IDH1 peptide vaccine. The receptors derive from a woman aged 40 to 49 with glioma. CDR3s include the opening cysteine and the closing phenylalanine or tryptophan. Fields, in order: D gene, CDR3 length, V gene, J gene, clone size, CDR3 DNA, CDR3 protein. The D gene is left open where the match is weak. Expanded clones are given a class, and other clones once, few, many or no size at all.

TRBD1	15	TRBV25-1	TRBJ1-2	.	TGTGCCAGCAGTGGGCCGCGGGACAGGGGGACGAGCTACACCTTC	CASSGPRDRGTSYTF
.	13	TRBV9	TRBJ2-7	.	TGTGCCAGCAGCGTAGGGGGAGACTACGAGCAGTACTTC	CASSVGGDYEQYF
TRBD1	16	TRBV7-2	TRBJ1-2	.	TGTGCCAGCAGCTTAACTGGCGGGACAGGGGGCTTGGGCTACACCTTC	CASSLTGGTGGLGYTF
.	14	TRBV2	TRBJ2-7	.	TGTGCCAGCAGTGAAGGGGAAGCCTACTACGAGCAGTACTTC	CASSEGEAYYEQYF
.	13	TRBV15	TRBJ1-5	.	TGTGCCACCAGCCTTGTCCGGGGGCAGCCCCAGCATTTT	CATSLVRGQPQHF
TRBD1	15	TRBV4-1	TRBJ1-2	.	TGCGCCAGCAGCCCGGGACAGGGGCCTGACTATGGCTACACCTTC	CASSPGQGPDYGYTF
.	14	TRBV4-2	TRBJ2-3	.	TGTGCCAGCAGCCAAGATAGGATCACAGATACGCAGTATTTT	CASSQDRITDTQYF
.	16	TRBV7-9	TRBJ2-7	.	TGTGCCAGCAGCCTAATAGGGTTGACTAGCTCCTACGAGCAGTACTTC	CASSLIGLTSSYEQYF
.	11	TRBV12-5	TRBJ1-1	once	TGTGCTAGTGCATTGGGGACATGGACTTTCTTT	CASALGTWTFF
TRBD1	13	TRBV6-5	TRBJ1-2	.	TGTGCCAGCAGTTGGACAGGGAGTGACGGCTACACCTTC	CASSWTGSDGYTF
.	15	TRBV7-8	TRBJ1-5	.	TGTGCCAGCAGCTTATGGGGGGAGAGCAATCAGCCCCAGCATTTT	CASSLWGESNQPQHF